Reported below is one TCR beta chain. One end of the junction fails to match germline, which may point to a read error. The data derive from a study of control samples from healthy donors and cancer patients. The CDR3 runs to 12 residues. From germline, CDR1 is SGHVS and CDR2 FQNEAQ. The data were produced by immunoSEQ multiplex PCR, yet TCRdb's version contains in-frame clones alone and is incomplete. The data hold tens of thousands of clones, with around four fifths observed a single time. V usage is TRBV7-8 and J usage is TRBJ2-1; D not resolved. The origin of this receptor is a man between 60 and 75 years old in good health. Sequenced input: blood. CDR3 DNA sequence: TGTGCCAGCAGCGCTAACTACGATGAGCAGTTCTTC. Protein: CASSANYDEQFF.